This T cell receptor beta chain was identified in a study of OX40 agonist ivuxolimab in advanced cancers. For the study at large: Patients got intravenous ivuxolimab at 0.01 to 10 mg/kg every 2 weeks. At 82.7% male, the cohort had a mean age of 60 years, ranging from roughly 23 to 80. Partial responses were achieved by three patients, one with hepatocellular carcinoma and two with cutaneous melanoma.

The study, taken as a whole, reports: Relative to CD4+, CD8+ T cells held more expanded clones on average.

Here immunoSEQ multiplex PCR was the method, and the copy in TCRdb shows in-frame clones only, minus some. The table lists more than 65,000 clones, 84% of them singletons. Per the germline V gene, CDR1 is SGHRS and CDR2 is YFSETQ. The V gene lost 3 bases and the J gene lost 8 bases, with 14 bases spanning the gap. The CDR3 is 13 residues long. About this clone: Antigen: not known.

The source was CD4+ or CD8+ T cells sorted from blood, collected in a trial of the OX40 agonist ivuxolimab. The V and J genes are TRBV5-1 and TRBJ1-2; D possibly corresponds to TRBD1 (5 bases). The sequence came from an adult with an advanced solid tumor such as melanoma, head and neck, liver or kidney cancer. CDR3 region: CASSWYQGEGYTF. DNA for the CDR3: TGCGCCAGCAGCTGGTACCAGGGAGAAGGCTACACCTTC.